This TCR beta chain was obtained from a study of T cell responses to AZD1222 COVID-19 vaccine. The study, taken as a whole, reports: Close to half of spike-specific TCRs reportedly recognize unmutated variant regions.

Of note for this clone: Its matching antigen is unknown.

V was cut by 3 bases and J by 7 bases, with 16 bases left in between. The CDR3 spans 16 residues. Germline CDR1 reads LGHDT; CDR2 reads YNNKEL (reference sequence). Clones were read by immunoSEQ multiplex PCR, and TCRdb kept only the in-frame ones, dropping some. The table lists 150,000 or so clones, around nine tenths of them singletons, with 6.9% in the top ten. This specimen consisted of peripheral blood, obtained on day 0 of AZD1222 vaccination. V is TRBV3-1 (or the pseudogene TRBV3-2) and J is TRBJ1-6, with a tentative D call TRBD1 (5 bases). The TCR sequence derives from an adult in good health. CDR3 DNA sequence: TGTGCCAGCAGCCAGGGCGGGGGTTGGGGAAATTCACCCCTCCACTTT. Protein product: CASSQGGGWGNSPLHF.